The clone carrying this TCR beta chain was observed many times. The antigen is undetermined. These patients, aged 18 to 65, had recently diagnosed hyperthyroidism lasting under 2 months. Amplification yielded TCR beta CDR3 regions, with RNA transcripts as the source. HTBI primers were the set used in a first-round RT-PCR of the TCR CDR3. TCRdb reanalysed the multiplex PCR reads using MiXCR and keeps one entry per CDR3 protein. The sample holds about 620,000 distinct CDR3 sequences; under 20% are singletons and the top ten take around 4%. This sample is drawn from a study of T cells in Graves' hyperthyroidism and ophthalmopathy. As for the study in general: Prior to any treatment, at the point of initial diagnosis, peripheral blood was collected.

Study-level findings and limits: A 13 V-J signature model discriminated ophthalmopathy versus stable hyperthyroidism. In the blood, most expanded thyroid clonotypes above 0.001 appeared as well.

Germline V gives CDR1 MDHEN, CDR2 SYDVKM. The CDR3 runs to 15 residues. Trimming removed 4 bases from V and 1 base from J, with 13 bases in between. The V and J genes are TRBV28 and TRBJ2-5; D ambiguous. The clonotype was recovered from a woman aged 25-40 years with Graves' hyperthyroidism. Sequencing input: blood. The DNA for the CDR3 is TGTGCCAGCAGTTCCGGACCGCAGATCCAAGAGACCCAGTACTTC. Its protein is CASSSGPQIQETQYF.